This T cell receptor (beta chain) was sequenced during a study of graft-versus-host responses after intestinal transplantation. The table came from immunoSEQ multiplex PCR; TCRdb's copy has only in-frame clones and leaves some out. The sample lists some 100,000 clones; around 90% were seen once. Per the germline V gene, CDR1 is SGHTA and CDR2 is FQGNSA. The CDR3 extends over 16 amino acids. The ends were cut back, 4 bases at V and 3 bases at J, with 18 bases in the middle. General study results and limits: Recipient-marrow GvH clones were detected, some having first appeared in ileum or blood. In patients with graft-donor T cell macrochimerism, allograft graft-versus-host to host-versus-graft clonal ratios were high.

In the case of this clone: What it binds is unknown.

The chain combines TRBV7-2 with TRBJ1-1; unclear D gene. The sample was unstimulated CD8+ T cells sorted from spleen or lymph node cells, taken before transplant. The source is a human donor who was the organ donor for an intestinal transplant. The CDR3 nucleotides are TGTGCCAGCAGCTCCCAGCCCCCGGACTTATACACTGAAGCTTTCTTT. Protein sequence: CASSSQPPDLYTEAFF.